The T cell receptor beta chain described here comes from a study of CD8 T cells in ankylosing spondylitis. Study-wide results and caveats: Ankylosing spondylitis blood seemed to carry a telltale TCR beta motif made of eight highly homologous variants.

The junction had 11 bases not matched to a gene; V was cut back by 2 bases and J by 6 bases. Germline CDR1 SGHRS, CDR2 YFSETQ. This CDR3 region has 16 residues. From the 5' RACE reads, TCRdb called clonotypes with MiXCR, one entry per CDR3 protein. The sample includes a few hundred thousand distinct CDR3 sequences, 20% of them seen just once. This clonotype was observed a handful of times. The antigen remains undetermined. The sequence came from a male donor with ankylosing spondylitis or in good health (not recorded which). The chain recombines TRBV5-1 with TRBJ2-3; TRBD1 agrees at 8 bases. Sequencing input: blood, either unsorted or a sorted T cell fraction (not recorded which). The CDR3 loop is CASSLQGEQRLDTQYF. The CDR3, as DNA: TGCGCCAGCAGCTTACAGGGGGAACAACGCTTGGATACGCAGTATTTT.